This T cell receptor (beta chain) was found in a study of cytomegalovirus exposure and HLA in healthy donors (dated by TCRdb to about 2017). The study in broad terms: According to an earlier analysis of 587 of the donors, roughly 180 million T cells yielded 117 million unique TCR beta sequences and around 300 Gb of sequence data. Of the approximately 400 genotyped donors, roughly 80% fell in the genetic ancestry cluster associated with self-reported Caucasian donors. Donor age, sex, ethnicity and CMV serostatus were compiled alongside the repertoire data. The aim of the study was to test whether cataloging public T cell receptors could identify signatures of past pathogen exposure. To study patterns of TCR occurrence, a later analysis re-analyzed previously published TCR beta repertoires from 650 to 750 donors and added high-resolution HLA genotyping. The number of typed donors differed by locus: about 620-630 for A, B, C, DRB1 and DQB1; some 500 for DQA1; approximately 610 for DPA1; and around 450 for DPB1. High-throughput TCR immunosequencing, statistical association of individual TCRs with disease status, and machine learning were combined to predict cytomegalovirus infection status. Every discovery cohort repertoire had been produced on one sequencing platform. The study used immunosequencing to profile the T cell repertoires of 666 subjects and linked those repertoires to cytomegalovirus serostatus. In the later analysis, no new phenotypic data were used to find candidate immune exposures; instead, reliance was placed on TCR beta sequences and their occurrence across donors. An earlier analysis of 587 of the donors used high-throughput TCR beta sequencing to judge whether each TCR beta V gene segment behaved as functional or pseudogenic. Several DR-DQ haplotypes were handled as single units for association and clustering, since linkage in the cohort was strong. HLA typing included class I and class II loci at four-digit resolution. An early release covering more than 500 HLA-typed donors comprised 300 to 350 gigabases of sequencing data and around 85 million unique TCR sequences. Among around 400 genotyped donors of the cohort, an average of approximately 200,000 unique TCR beta nucleotide sequences was sequenced per donor, of which about 18% were non-productive. A later genetic analysis took genome-wide SNP genotypes for about 55% of the roughly 700 donors and used that subset as a discovery cohort. Along with the approximately 700-subject first cohort, a separate validation cohort of over 90 different subjects was used.

The junction shows trimming of 2 bases on V and 8 bases on J, plus 12 bases between the germline ends. The CDR3, cysteine through phenylalanine, is 14 amino acids long. Only the CDR3 part of the read is kept: 42 bases, read in frame from the first base. CDR1 and CDR2, looked up from the germline V gene, are SNHLY and FYNNEI. In total, roughly 710 healthy bone marrow donors made up the cohort. Cohort members were all nominally healthy when sampled, although unrecorded immune exposures were likely present. The donor tested CMV seronegative, placing the donor among the 350 or so seronegative members of the cohort. A peripheral blood sample was provided by each donor, and peripheral blood mononuclear cells were used for TCR beta sequencing. The Qiagen DNeasy Blood Extraction Kit was used to extract genomic DNA from the blood cell samples. With respect to this clone: This clone's antigen is unknown. One base away there is no much larger clone; base qualities are not given.

The paper as a whole reports these results and caveats: The 87-base-pair reads could not distinguish some IMGT-functional V segments, including TRBV6-2 and TRBV6-3, so those segments were excluded. At a false discovery rate of 0.05, a later analysis linked under 20,000 TCR beta sequences to specific HLA alleles. Three of the identified cytomegalovirus-associated TCR beta chains were confirmed in vitro to be specific for cytomegalovirus antigens. A later genetic analysis associated a missense DCLRE1C variant with V-gene and J-gene trimming of TCR beta chains, and an independent cohort replicated the association. A further reported finding was that TCR beta sequences accurately predicted the HLA-A and HLA-B alleles for most subjects in the first cohort. In a later analysis, several top co-occurrence clusters were reported to appear linked to parvovirus B19, influenza, CMV and Epstein-Barr virus. CMV serostatus was the only immune exposure information available for the cohort. The classifier was reported to diagnose cytomegalovirus status with high specificity and sensitivity in both the original cohort and the validation cohort. A later genetic analysis reported fewer N-insertions in productive TCRs among donors in an Asian-associated ancestry cluster than the 666-donor mean. According to a later analysis, most CMV-associated TCR beta chains appeared to be HLA-restricted, and the HLA associations seemed to be driven largely by CMV exposure. Most TCR sequences were observed very rarely across donors, whereas some public TCRs were present in many individuals. A later analysis found that HLA-associated TCR beta chains were more clonally expanded and had lower generation probabilities than equally common non-associated chains. HLA typing was unavailable for some donors at each locus, so association tests used only the typed subset. An earlier analysis of 450 to 750 of the donors showed that most TCR beta V segments appeared in productive rearrangements either about 87% or about 30% of the time, which broadly matched IMGT annotations. A total of 150 or so TCR beta chains were listed by the study as associated with cytomegalovirus. Linkage disequilibrium might explain the correlated functional status among segregating V segments, but an unknown experimental factor could not be excluded. Presence/absence analyses assumed roughly uniform sequencing depth across donors, an assumption that may not hold. According to the authors, the approach could potentially be generalized to other disease states and immunological phenotypes. In this cohort, only TCR beta chains were sequenced, and detectable features were limited by the absence of alpha or paired-chain data. A cluster of highly shared sequence variants was judged likely to represent a technical artifact of the sequencing pipeline. When HLA alleles, especially DR and DQ, strongly co-occurred, TCR associations were difficult to assign to individual alleles. According to a later analysis, TCR association rates differed among HLA loci, with DRB1 alleles showing the most associated TCRs and HLA-C alleles showing the fewest. Over 15 rarely observed V segments, including chromosome 9 orphons, were excluded from the earlier analysis of a few hundred of the donors because counts were too low.

The protocol used for the library was the immunoSEQ multiplex PCR assay. A mixture of 60 forward primers for TCR Vbeta segments and 13 reverse primers for TCR Jbeta segments was used in the multiplex PCR. Amplification of the CDR3 region of rearranged TCR beta genes was performed with a multiplex PCR assay on genomic DNA. On the Illumina HiSeq System, the amplified TCR beta libraries were sequenced as 87-base-pair reads. In the paper's pipeline: A later analysis tallied some 79 million unique TCR beta chains across the 660 or so repertoires, and about 12 million of those chains were shared by two or more donors. To remove PCR and sequencing errors, raw reads were error-corrected and collapsed into unique sequences using a nearest-neighbor algorithm that merged closely related sequences. To assign V, D and J gene segments, CDR3 sequences were aligned to IMGT reference sequences. For a sequence to be retained, a match of at least six nucleotides was required to both a V gene segment and a J gene segment. Rearrangements were classified as productive when the CDR3 lacked stop codons and remained in frame with V and J, and all other rearrangements were classified as non-productive. Following IMGT convention, CDR3 was defined as the stretch from the second conserved V-encoded cysteine to the conserved J-encoded phenylalanine. The earlier analysis of some 580 of the donors excluded any sequence lacking an unambiguous match to a single V gene segment. An earlier analysis of 587 of the donors called V segments functional above 56.7% productive rearrangements and segregating when the between-donor standard deviation exceeded 5%. To diagnose cytomegalovirus status from the catalog of TCR beta chain sequences, a statistical classification framework was built. V and J gene assignment, in a later analysis, came from comparing TCR nucleotide sequences with IMGT/GENE-DB human TR gene sequences. In a later analysis, CDR3 sequences and most-parsimonious VDJ recombination scenarios were assigned using the TCRdist pipeline. In a later analysis, every TCR beta chain was defined by the combination of its CDR3 amino acid sequence and its V-gene family, and reads without a unique V-gene family were dropped. A later analysis removed over 500 highly shared, low-generation-probability nucleotide sequences to deal with suspected cross-contamination and a sequencing artifact. A later analysis calculated a clonal expansion index for each public chain from normalized within-repertoire ranks of inferred template counts. Generation probabilities in a later analysis came from a VDJ recombination model fitted to out-of-frame rearrangements, and those results were checked against IGoR. Hypergeometric tests were used in a later analysis to score TCR-TCR, TCR-HLA and TCR-CMV co-occurrence, with a repertoire-size bias correction applied to the TCR pairs. A later analysis estimated false discovery rates by permuting HLA or CMV assignments 20 times. In a later analysis, co-occurring TCRs were grouped with DBSCAN, and TCRdist sequence similarity was added when clustering was performed within HLA-allele-positive subsets. For co-occurrence clustering, repertoires with fewer than 30,000 or more than 120,000 public chains were excluded, along with 5 or 6 repertoires with anomalous nucleotide sharing. TCRdb stores this immuneACCESS table with in-frame sequences only. Part of the clones is absent; in the studies checked, under half of the shortfall reflects unresolved V genes, and no reason is known for the rest. The DNA was the basis for D and trimming; V, J and clone size are from that table. The sample table shows roughly 160,000 clones, and 70% to 85% are seen once. The top ten constitute 1.5% to 2% of the sample.

The V and J genes are TRBV2 and TRBJ1-4; the best D guess is TRBD1, with 6 bases matching. Sequenced input: PBMCs. This TCR derives from a woman aged 25 to 45 in good health and CMV-seronegative. The CDR3 region reads CASSELRGGEKLFF. Here is the DNA: TGTGCCAGCAGTGAACTCAGGGGAGGGGAAAAACTGTTTTTT.